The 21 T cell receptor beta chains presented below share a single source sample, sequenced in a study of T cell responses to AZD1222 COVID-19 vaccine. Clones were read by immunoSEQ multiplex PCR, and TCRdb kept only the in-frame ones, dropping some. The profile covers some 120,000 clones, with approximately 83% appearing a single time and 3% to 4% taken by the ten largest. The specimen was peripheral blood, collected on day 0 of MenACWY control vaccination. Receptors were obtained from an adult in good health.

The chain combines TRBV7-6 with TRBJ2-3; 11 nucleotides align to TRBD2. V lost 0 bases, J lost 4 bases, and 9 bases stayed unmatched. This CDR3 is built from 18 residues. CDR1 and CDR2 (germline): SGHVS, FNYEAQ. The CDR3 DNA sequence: TGTGCCAGCAGCTTAGCCCACCAACTAGCGGGGGCCCCAGATACGCAGTATTTT. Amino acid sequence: CASSLAHQLAGAPDTQYF.

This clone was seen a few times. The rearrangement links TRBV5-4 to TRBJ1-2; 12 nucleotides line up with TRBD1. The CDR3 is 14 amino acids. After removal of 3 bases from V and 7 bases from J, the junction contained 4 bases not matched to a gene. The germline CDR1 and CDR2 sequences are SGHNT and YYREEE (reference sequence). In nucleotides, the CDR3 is TGTGCCAGCAGCTGGGACAGGGGGCAGAGTGGCTACACCTTC. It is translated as CASSWDRGQSGYTF.

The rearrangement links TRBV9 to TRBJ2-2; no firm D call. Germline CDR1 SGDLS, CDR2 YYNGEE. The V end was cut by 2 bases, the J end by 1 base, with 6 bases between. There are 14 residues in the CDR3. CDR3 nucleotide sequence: TGTGCCAGCAGCGTCACGATGAACACCGGGGAGCTGTTTTTT. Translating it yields CASSVTMNTGELFF.

The CDR3 sequence: CASSLGQAGVALHF. In DNA, the CDR3 is TGTGCCAGCAGCCTGGGACAGGCAGGAGTGGCCCTCCACTTT. The gene calls are TRBV27 and TRBJ1-6; 8 bases are a match to TRBD1. The CDR3 is 14 amino acids. V dropped 6 bases and J dropped 14; count of bases not matched to a gene: 12. CDR1 and CDR2 (germline): MNHEY, SMNVEV (reference sequence).

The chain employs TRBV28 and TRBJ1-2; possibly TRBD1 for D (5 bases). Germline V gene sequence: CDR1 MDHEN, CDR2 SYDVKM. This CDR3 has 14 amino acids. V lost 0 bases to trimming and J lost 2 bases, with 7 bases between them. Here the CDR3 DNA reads TGTGCCAGCAGTTTATGGGGGCCCAACTATGGCTACACCTTC. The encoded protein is CASSLWGPNYGYTF.

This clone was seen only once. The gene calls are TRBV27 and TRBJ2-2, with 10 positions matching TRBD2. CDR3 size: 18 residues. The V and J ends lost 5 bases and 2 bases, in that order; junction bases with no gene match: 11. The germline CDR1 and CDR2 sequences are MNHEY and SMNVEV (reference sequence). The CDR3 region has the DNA TGTGCCAGCAGTCTCCCCAGCGGGGGGGCCCGAAACACCGGGGAGCTGTTTTTT. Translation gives CASSLPSGGARNTGELFF.

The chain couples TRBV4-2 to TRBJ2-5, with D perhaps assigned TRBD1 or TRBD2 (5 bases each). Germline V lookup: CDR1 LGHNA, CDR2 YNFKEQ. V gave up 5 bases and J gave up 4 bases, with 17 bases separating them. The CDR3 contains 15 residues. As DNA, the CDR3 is TGTGCCAGCAGCGGTCCCGGGACCGGTGGAGAGACCCAGTACTTC. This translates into CASSGPGTGGETQYF.

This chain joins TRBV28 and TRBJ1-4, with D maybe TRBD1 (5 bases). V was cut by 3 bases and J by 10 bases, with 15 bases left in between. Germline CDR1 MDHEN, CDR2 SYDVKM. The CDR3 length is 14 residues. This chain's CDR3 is CASSFSRQGGKLFF. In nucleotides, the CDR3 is TGTGCCAGCAGTTTCTCCCGGCAGGGAGGAAAACTGTTTTTT.

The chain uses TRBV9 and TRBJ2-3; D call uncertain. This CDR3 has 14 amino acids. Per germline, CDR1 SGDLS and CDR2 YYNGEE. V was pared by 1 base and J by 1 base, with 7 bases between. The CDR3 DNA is TGTGCCAGCAGCGTAAGAGGTCGCACAGATACGCAGTATTTT. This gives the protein CASSVRGRTDTQYF.

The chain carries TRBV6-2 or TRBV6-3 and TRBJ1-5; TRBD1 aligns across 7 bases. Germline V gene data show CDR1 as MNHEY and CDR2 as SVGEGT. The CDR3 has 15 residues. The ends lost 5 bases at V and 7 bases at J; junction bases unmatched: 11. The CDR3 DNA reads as TGTGCCAGCAGTCGACCAACAGGGGTAAGGCAGCCCCAGCATTTT. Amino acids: CASSRPTGVRQPQHF.

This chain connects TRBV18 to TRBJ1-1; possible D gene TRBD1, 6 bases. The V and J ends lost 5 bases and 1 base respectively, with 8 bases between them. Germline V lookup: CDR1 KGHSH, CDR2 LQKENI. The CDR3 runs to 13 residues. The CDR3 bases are TGTGCCAGCTCAGCGGACAGGAACACTGAAGCTTTCTTT. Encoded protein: CASSADRNTEAFF.

In nucleotides, the CDR3 is TGCGCCAGCAGCCCACCTGACAGGGGTCGGGAGGGCTACACCTTC. This encodes CASSPPDRGREGYTF. The genes are TRBV4-3 and TRBJ1-2, with 8 positions matching TRBD1. The V and J ends lost 4 bases and 8 bases, in that order; junction bases with no gene match: 12. In germline, CDR1 is LGHNA, CDR2 YSLEER. The CDR3 loop spans 15 amino acids.

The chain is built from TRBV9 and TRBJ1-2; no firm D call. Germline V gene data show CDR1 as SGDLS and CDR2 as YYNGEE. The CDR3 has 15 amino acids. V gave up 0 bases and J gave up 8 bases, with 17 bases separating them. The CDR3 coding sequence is TGTGCCAGCAGCGTAGGAGGCATAAGGGAGGGCGGCTACACCTTC. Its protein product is CASSVGGIREGGYTF.

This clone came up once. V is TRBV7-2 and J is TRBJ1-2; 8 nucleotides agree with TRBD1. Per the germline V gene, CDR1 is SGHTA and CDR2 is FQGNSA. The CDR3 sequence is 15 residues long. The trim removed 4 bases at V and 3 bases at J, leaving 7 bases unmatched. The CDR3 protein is CASSSRQGRDYGYTF. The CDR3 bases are TGTGCCAGCAGCTCCCGACAGGGGAGGGACTATGGCTACACCTTC.

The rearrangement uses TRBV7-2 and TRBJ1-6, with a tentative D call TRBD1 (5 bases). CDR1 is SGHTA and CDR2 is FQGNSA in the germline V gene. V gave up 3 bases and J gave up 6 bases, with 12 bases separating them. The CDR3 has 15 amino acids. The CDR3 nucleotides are TGTGCCAGCAGCTTCCGGGACGCCCCTAATTCACCCCTCCACTTT. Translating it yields CASSFRDAPNSPLHF.

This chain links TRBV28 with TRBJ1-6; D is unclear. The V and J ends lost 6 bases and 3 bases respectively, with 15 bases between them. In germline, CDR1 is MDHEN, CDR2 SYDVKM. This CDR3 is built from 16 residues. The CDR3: CASSWAWNLYNSPLHF. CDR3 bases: TGTGCCAGCAGCTGGGCCTGGAACCTCTATAATTCACCCCTCCACTTT.

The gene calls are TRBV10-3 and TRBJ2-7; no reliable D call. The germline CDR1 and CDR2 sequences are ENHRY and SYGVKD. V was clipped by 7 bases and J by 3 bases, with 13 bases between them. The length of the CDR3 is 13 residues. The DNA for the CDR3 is TGTGCCATCAACCAGGAGAGGAGCTACGAGCAGTACTTC. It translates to CAINQERSYEQYF.

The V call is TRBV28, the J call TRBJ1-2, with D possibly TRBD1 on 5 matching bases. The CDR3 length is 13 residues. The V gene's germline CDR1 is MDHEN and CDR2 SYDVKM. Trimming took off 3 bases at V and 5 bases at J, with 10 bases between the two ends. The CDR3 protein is CASSFGDRYGYTF. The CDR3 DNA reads TGTGCCAGCAGTTTTGGAGACAGATATGGCTACACCTTC.

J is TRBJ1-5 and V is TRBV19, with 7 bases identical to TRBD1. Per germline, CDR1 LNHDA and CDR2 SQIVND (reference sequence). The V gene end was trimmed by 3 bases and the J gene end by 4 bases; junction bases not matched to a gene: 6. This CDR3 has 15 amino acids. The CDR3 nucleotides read TGTGCCAGTAGTATCAGGGGGACAGAAAATCAGCCCCAGCATTTT. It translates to CASSIRGTENQPQHF.

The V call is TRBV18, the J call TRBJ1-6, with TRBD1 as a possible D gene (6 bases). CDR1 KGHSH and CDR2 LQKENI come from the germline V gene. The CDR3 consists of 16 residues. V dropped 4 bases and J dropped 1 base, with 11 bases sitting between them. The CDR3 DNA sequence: TGTGCCAGCTCACGGGAACAGGGTTCCTATAATTCACCCCTCCACTTT. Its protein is CASSREQGSYNSPLHF.

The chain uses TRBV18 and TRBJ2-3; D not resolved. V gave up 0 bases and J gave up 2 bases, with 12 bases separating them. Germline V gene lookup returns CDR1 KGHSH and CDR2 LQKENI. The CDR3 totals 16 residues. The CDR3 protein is CASSPPNRSYTDTQYF. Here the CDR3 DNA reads TGTGCCAGCTCACCACCCAACAGATCTTACACAGATACGCAGTATTTT.